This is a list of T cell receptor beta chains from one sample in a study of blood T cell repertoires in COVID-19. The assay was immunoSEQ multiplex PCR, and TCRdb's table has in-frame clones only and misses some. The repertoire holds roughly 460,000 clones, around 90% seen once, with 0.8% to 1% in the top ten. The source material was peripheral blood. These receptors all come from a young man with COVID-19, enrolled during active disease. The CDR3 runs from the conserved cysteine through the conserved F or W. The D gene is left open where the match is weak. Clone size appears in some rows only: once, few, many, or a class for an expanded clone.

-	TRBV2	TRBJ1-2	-	TGTGCCAGCAGTGAAGACGGGGGTCCCTATGGCTACACCTTC	CASSEDGGPYGYTF
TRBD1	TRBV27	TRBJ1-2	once	TGTGCCAGCAGCCGGGCAGGGGGTGGCTACACCTTC	CASSRAGGGYTF
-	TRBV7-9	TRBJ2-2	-	TGTGCCAGCAGCTTAGCCGGGTTGGCAGGGACGAACACCGGGGAGCTGTTTTTT	CASSLAGLAGTNTGELFF
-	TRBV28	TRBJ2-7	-	TGTGCCAGCAGTTTTGGCGGTTTTGGGCAGTACTTC	CASSFGGFGQYF
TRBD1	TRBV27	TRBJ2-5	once	TGTGCCAGCAGTTTATTTTGGGGGACAGGGGCGGAAGCCCCTCTAAGCCAGTACTTC	CASSLFWGTGAEAPLSQYF
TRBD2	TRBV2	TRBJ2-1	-	TGTGCCAGCAGCTTTAGCGGGAGGGCCGTTGAGCAGTTCTTC	CASSFSGRAVEQFF
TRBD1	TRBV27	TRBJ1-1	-	TGTGCCAGCAAAAGACATCAGGGGGCGAACACTGAAGCTTTCTTT	CASKRHQGANTEAFF
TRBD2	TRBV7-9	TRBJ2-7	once	TGTGCCAGCAGCAGTACCCGGGACTACGACTACGAGCAGTACTTC	CASSSTRDYDYEQYF
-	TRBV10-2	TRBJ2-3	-	TGCGCCAGCAGTGTTTTCAGGGAAGCAGATACGCAGTATTTT	CASSVFREADTQYF
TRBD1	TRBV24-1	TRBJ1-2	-	TGTGCCACCAGTGATTTGGGACAGGGGGCCGGCTATGGCTACACCTTC	CATSDLGQGAGYGYTF
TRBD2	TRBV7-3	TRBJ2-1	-	TGTGCCAGCAGCAATCGCGCCGGGACTAACCGCGGGAATGAGCAGTTCTTC	CASSNRAGTNRGNEQFF
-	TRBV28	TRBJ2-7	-	TGTGCCAGCAGTTCGACGGGAGTACGGTACGGAAACGAGCAGTACTTC	CASSSTGVRYGNEQYF
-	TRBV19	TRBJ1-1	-	TGTGCCAGTAGTTTTCACAGTACTGAAGCTTTCTTT	CASSFHSTEAFF
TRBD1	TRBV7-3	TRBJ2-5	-	TGTGCCAGCAGCCCCCTGGGACAGGGGGAGACCCAGTACTTC	CASSPLGQGETQYF
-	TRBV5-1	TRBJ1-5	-	TGCGCCAGCAGCACCGAGGGCCGACAGCCCCAGCATTTT	CASSTEGRQPQHF
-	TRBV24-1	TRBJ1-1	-	TGTGCCACCAGTGACGATAGGACAGACTTACCCAACTCTGAAGCTTTCTTT	CATSDDRTDLPNSEAFF
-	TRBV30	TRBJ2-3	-	TGTGCCTGGACCCCCCGCGGGAGCACAGATACGCAGTATTTT	CAWTPRGSTDTQYF
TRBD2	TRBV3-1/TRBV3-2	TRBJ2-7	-	TGTGCCAGCAGCCCGCACCCCATAGCGGGGCCCTACGAGCAGTACTTC	CASSPHPIAGPYEQYF
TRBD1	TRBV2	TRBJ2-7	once	TGTGCCAGCAGCGGGACAGGGGGCGCCCCGGACGAGCAGTACTTC	CASSGTGGAPDEQYF
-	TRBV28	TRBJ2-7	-	TGTGCCAGCAGTTTGTGGAGCGGGCCCTCCTACGAGCAGTACTTC	CASSLWSGPSYEQYF
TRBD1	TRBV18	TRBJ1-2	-	TGTGCCAGCTCACCACAAGGACAGGGGTGGAATGGCTACACCTTC	CASSPQGQGWNGYTF
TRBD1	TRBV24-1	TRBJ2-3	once	TGTGCCACAGGACAGGTGGGAGATACGCAGTATTTT	CATGQVGDTQYF
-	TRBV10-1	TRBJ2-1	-	TGCGCCAGCAGTGAGTTCGAGGCCGCGAGCAATGAGCAGTTCTTC	CASSEFEAASNEQFF
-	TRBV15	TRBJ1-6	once	TGTGCCACCAGCAGAGATTTTCGTAATTCACCCCTCCACTTT	CATSRDFRNSPLHF
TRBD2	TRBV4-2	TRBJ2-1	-	TGTGCCAGCAGCCAAGTGGAGATGAGAGCGGGGGGCGGCAATGAGCAGTTCTTC	CASSQVEMRAGGGNEQFF